This T cell receptor beta chain was sequenced during a study of T cell changes during pregnancy in multiple sclerosis. The CDR3 contains 15 residues. With 4 bases clipped from V and 5 bases from J, the junction kept 8 bases outside the gene matches. Germline CDR1 and CDR2: SGHNT and YYREEE (reference sequence). Assay used: immunoSEQ multiplex PCR; TCRdb lists only in-frame clones, some missing. The table records roughly 97,000 clones, just over 90% of them present only once. The TCR was taken from a female donor in good health, enrolled as a control in a pregnancy study. Specimen: peripheral blood, collected in the second trimester of pregnancy. The V gene is TRBV5-4, the J gene TRBJ1-5, with 8 bases lining up with TRBD1. The CDR3 protein is CASSLRTGWHQPQHF. In DNA, the CDR3 is TGTGCCAGCAGCCTCCGGACAGGGTGGCATCAGCCCCAGCATTTT. The entire variable domain, with the rest obtained from reference TRBV5-4 and TRBJ1-5, is as follows: ETGVTQSPTHLIKTRGQQVTLRCSSQSGHNTVSWYQQALGQGPQFIFQYYREEENGRGNFPPRFSGLQFPNYSSELNVNALELDDSALYLCASSLRTGWHQPQHFGDGTRLSIL.